This TCR beta chain was captured in a study of cytomegalovirus exposure and HLA in healthy donors (dated by TCRdb to 2016 to 2017). Study-level background: According to an earlier analysis of a few hundred of the donors, about 190 million T cells yielded roughly 110 million unique TCR beta sequences and around 280 Gb of sequence data. Typing coverage varied by locus: 629-630 donors for A, B, C, DRB1 and DQB1; around 560 for DQA1; 606 for DPA1; around 490 for DPB1. Across approximately 420 genotyped donors of the cohort, an average of roughly 230,000 unique TCR beta nucleotide sequences per donor were sequenced, and 15% to 20% of those sequences were non-productive. Genome-wide SNP genotypes for about 65% of the roughly 670 donors were used in a later genetic analysis, which treated that subset as a discovery cohort. The study used immunosequencing to profile the T cell repertoires of 666 subjects and linked those repertoires to cytomegalovirus serostatus. Donor age, sex, ethnicity and CMV serostatus were collected together with the repertoire data. Roughly 5 DR-DQ haplotypes were handled as single units for association and clustering, since linkage in the cohort was strong. An earlier analysis of around 640 of the donors used high-throughput TCR beta sequencing to judge whether each TCR beta V gene segment behaved as functional or pseudogenic. An early release covering roughly 600 HLA-typed donors comprised about 310 gigabases of sequencing data and around 86 million unique TCR sequences. High-throughput TCR immunosequencing, statistical association of individual TCRs with disease status, and machine learning were combined to predict cytomegalovirus infection status. The aim of the study was to test whether cataloging public T cell receptors could identify signatures of past pathogen exposure. Besides the first cohort of under 700 subjects, a separate validation cohort made up of 120 or so different subjects was used. To study patterns of TCR occurrence, a later analysis re-analyzed previously published TCR beta repertoires from 650 to 750 donors and added high-resolution HLA genotyping. HLA typing covered class I and class II loci at four-digit resolution. In the later analysis, no new phenotypic data were used to find candidate immune exposures; instead, reliance was placed on TCR beta sequences and their occurrence across donors. Of the roughly 400 genotyped donors, approximately 80% fell in the genetic ancestry cluster associated with self-reported Caucasian donors. All discovery cohort repertoires had been generated using a single sequencing platform. General conclusions and limits of the study: HLA typing was unavailable for some donors at each locus, so association tests used only the typed subset. Cytomegalovirus status was reported to be diagnosed by the classifier with high specificity and sensitivity in both the original and validation cohorts. The study gave a list of over 150 TCR beta chains associated with cytomegalovirus. A cluster of highly shared sequence variants was judged likely to represent a technical artifact of the sequencing pipeline. In a later genetic analysis, a missense DCLRE1C variant was associated with V-gene and J-gene trimming of TCR beta chains, and the association was replicated in an independent cohort. Some IMGT-functional V segments, including TRBV6-2 and TRBV6-3, could not be distinguished by the 87-base-pair reads and were therefore excluded. A few of the identified cytomegalovirus-associated TCR beta chains were confirmed in vitro to be specific for cytomegalovirus antigens. A further reported finding was that TCR beta sequences accurately predicted the HLA-A and HLA-B alleles for most subjects in the first cohort. Compared with the roughly 720-donor mean, donors in an Asian-associated ancestry cluster had fewer N-insertions in productive TCRs, according to a later genetic analysis. In a later analysis, most CMV-associated TCR beta chains were found to appear HLA-restricted, with HLA associations seemingly driven largely by CMV exposure. Several of the top co-occurrence clusters appeared to be linked to parvovirus B19, influenza, CMV and Epstein-Barr virus, according to a later analysis. This cohort had only TCR beta chains sequenced, and the lack of alpha or paired-chain data limited which features could be detected. At a false discovery rate of 0.05, a later analysis linked around 15,000 TCR beta sequences to specific HLA alleles. In an earlier analysis of about 600 of the donors, most TCR beta V segments appeared in productive rearrangements about 90% or about 30% of the time, broadly matching IMGT annotations. Sequencing depth was assumed to be roughly uniform across donors in the presence/absence analyses, though that assumption may not hold. In a later analysis, HLA-associated TCR beta chains were found to be more clonally expanded and to have lower generation probabilities than equally common non-associated chains. Immune exposure information for the cohort was limited to CMV serostatus. According to a later analysis, TCR association rates differed among HLA loci, with DRB1 alleles showing the most associated TCRs and HLA-C alleles showing the fewest. The earlier analysis of approximately 560 of the donors excluded fewer than 20 rarely observed V segments, including chromosome 9 orphons, because counts were too low. Correlated functional status among segregating V segments might be attributable to linkage disequilibrium, but an unknown experimental factor could not be ruled out. When HLA alleles, especially DR and DQ, strongly co-occurred, TCR associations were difficult to assign to individual alleles. According to the authors, the approach could potentially be generalized to other disease states and immunological phenotypes. While some public TCRs were present in many individuals, most TCR sequences turned up only very rarely across donors.

Details on this clone: It lacks a known antigen. It has no much larger one-base neighbor in the sample; base qualities were not kept.

Libraries were prepared through the immunoSEQ multiplex PCR assay. The multiplex PCR relied on a mix of 60 forward primers for TCR Vbeta segments and 13 reverse primers for TCR Jbeta segments. The CDR3 region of rearranged TCR beta genes was amplified from genomic DNA by a multiplex PCR assay. Amplified TCR beta libraries were sequenced as 87-base-pair reads on the Illumina HiSeq System. In the paper's pipeline: A later analysis counted approximately 74 million unique TCR beta chains across the 500 to 850 repertoires, and some 12 million of these chains were shared by at least two donors. To remove PCR and sequencing errors, raw reads were error-corrected and collapsed into unique sequences using a nearest-neighbor algorithm that merged closely related sequences. Alignment of CDR3 sequences to IMGT reference sequences was used to assign V, D and J gene segments. For a sequence to be retained, at least a six-nucleotide match to both a V gene segment and a J gene segment was required. A rearrangement counted as productive if the CDR3 had no stop codons and remained in frame with V and J, and every other rearrangement counted as non-productive. CDR3 was defined by IMGT convention, running from the second conserved V-encoded cysteine to the conserved J-encoded phenylalanine. The earlier analysis of around 640 of the donors excluded sequences that lacked an unambiguous match to a single V gene segment. In an earlier analysis of roughly 600 of the donors, a V segment was called functional when productive rearrangements were above 56.7%, and segregating when the standard deviation between donors exceeded 5%. To diagnose cytomegalovirus status from the catalog of TCR beta chain sequences, a statistical classification framework was built. In a later analysis, V and J genes were assigned by comparing TCR nucleotide sequences against IMGT/GENE-DB human TR gene sequences. A later analysis assigned CDR3 sequences and most-parsimonious VDJ recombination scenarios with the TCRdist pipeline. In a later analysis, every TCR beta chain was defined by the combination of its CDR3 amino acid sequence and its V-gene family, and reads without a unique V-gene family were dropped. To address suspected cross-contamination and a sequencing artifact, a later analysis removed under 600 highly shared, low-generation-probability nucleotide sequences. A later analysis calculated a clonal expansion index for each public chain from normalized within-repertoire ranks of inferred template counts. Generation probabilities in a later analysis came from a VDJ recombination model fitted to out-of-frame rearrangements, and those results were checked against IGoR. In a later analysis, hypergeometric tests were used to score TCR-TCR, TCR-HLA and TCR-CMV co-occurrence, with a repertoire-size bias correction applied to TCR pairs. False discovery rates were estimated in a later analysis by permuting HLA or CMV assignments 20 times. In a later analysis, co-occurring TCRs were grouped using DBSCAN, and TCRdist sequence similarity was added for clustering within HLA-allele-positive subsets. Repertoires with fewer than 30,000 or more than 120,000 public chains were left out of co-occurrence clustering, as were about five repertoires with anomalous nucleotide sharing. What TCRdb holds here is the immuneACCESS table cut down to in-frame rearrangements. Part of the clones is not present; checked against another copy, under half of the missing clones reflect an unresolved V gene, and the others are unexplained. V and J calls and clone size are as listed in that table; D and trimming were resolved from the DNA. The sample contains 270,000 or so clones, roughly 91% of them found a single time. Clones ranked in the top ten supply 1.7% of the sample.

The CDR3 covers 15 residues, taking in both the cysteine and the phenylalanine. CDR3 DNA only is kept here, 45 bases in frame from base 1. Ends trimmed: V by 3 bases, J by 2 bases; bases unmatched to a gene: 5. CDR1 is given as MDHEN and CDR2 as SYDVKM, both from the germline V gene. The cohort consisted of 666 healthy bone marrow donors. At the time of sampling, every cohort member was nominally healthy, though immune exposures that went unrecorded were likely present. The donor was CMV seronegative and was included in the group of hundreds of seronegative cohort members. A peripheral blood sample was collected from each donor, and TCR beta sequencing was performed on peripheral blood mononuclear cells. Genomic DNA was extracted from the blood cell samples with the Qiagen DNeasy Blood Extraction Kit.

This receptor was obtained from a girl aged 2 to 9 in good health and CMV-seronegative. The chain was built from TRBV28 and TRBJ2-7; TRBD2 agrees with 9 junctional bases. Material for sequencing was PBMCs. The nucleotide sequence is TGTGCCAGCAGTTTTGGCAGCGGGGGGCCCTACGAGCAGTACTTC. Its coded protein is CASSFGSGGPYEQYF.